This T cell receptor beta chain comes out of a study of blood T cell repertoires in COVID-19. Whole-study context: Researchers got acute and convalescent COVID-19 samples from the United States, Italy and Spain. PBMCs, B-cell-depleted T cells, or T cells were the source of the cDNA or gDNA that made up the material.

Seattle patient enrollment occurred during active infection, with longitudinal follow-up thereafter. Under the authors' procedure: For nucleated cells, counts were estimated from reference gene primer amplification. Produced via immunoSEQ multiplex PCR; TCRdb's table is partial and in-frame only. V and J calls and clone size are as listed in that table; D and trimming were resolved from the DNA. In the table there are approximately 200,000 clones, about 87% of which are singletons. CDR3 length equals 15 residues. Germline V lookup: CDR1 SGHTA, CDR2 FQGTGA. The V and J ends lost 1 base and 2 bases respectively, with 12 bases between them.

The clonotype originates from a man aged 25 to 40 with COVID-19, enrolled during active disease. Material for sequencing was peripheral blood. The V gene is TRBV7-3, the J gene TRBJ2-7; D is perhaps TRBD1 (5 bases). In DNA form, the CDR3 reads TGTGCCAGCAGCTTAAATGGGGCCATAGCCTACGAGCAGTACTTC. This sequence encodes CASSLNGAIAYEQYF.